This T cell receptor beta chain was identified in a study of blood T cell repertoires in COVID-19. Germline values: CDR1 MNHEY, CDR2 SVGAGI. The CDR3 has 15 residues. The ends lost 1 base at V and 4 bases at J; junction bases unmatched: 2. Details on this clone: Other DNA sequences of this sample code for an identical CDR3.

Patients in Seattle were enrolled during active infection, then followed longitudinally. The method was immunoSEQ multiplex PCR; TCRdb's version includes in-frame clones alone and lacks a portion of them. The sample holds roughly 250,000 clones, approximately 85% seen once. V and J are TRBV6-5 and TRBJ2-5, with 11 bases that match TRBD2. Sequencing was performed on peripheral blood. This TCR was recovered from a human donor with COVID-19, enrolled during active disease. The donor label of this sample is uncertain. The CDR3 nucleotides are TGTGCCAGCAGTTACTTCGGACTAGCGGGAGAGACCCAGTACTTC. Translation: CASSYFGLAGETQYF.